This T cell receptor (beta chain) was sequenced during a study of shared clonotypes between healthy human individuals. In the authors' workflow: ImmunoSEQ supplied junction-only sequences lacking quality scores, so filtering was different. This table comes from immunoSEQ multiplex PCR, and its TCRdb copy is limited to in-frame clones, with some not included. V, J and clone size are taken as reported in that table, and D and trimming were inferred from the DNA itself. The sample lists fewer than 400,000 clones; about 74% were seen once. Division of CD4+ cells produced a CD45RA+ naive subset and a CD45RA-negative memory subset. Per germline, CDR1 SGHTA and CDR2 FQGTGA. The V gene lost 4 bases and the J gene lost 0 bases, with 19 bases spanning the gap. The CDR3 consists of 18 residues.

V and J are TRBV7-3 and TRBJ2-1, with D perhaps assigned TRBD1 or TRBD2 (5 bases each). The sequencing input was memory CD4+ T cells sorted from blood. Subset here: CD45RA-negative fraction. The TCR was taken from a man aged 25 to 40 in good health. As DNA, the CDR3 is TGTGCCAGCAGCTCCCCTCGCATTGGGACGAGCTCCTACAATGAGCAGTTCTTC. Translation gives CASSSPRIGTSSYNEQFF.